Below, 14 T cell receptor beta chains from the same sample are listed, as sequenced in a study of blood T cell repertoires in COVID-19. Generated by immunoSEQ multiplex PCR, the TCRdb table keeps only in-frame clones and is missing some. Altogether about 200,000 clones are present, 85% being singletons, with the ten largest covering roughly a sixth. Sequencing was done on a sample of PBMCs or T cells enriched from blood (not recorded which). These receptors all come from a man aged 40-49 years who had recovered from COVID-19.

The chain carries TRBV19 and TRBJ1-1; perhaps TRBD1 as D (5 bases). Germline loops: CDR1 LNHDA, CDR2 SQIVND (reference sequence). Between the trimmed V and J ends, which lost 4 bases and 11 bases, there was a span of 14 bases. The CDR3 extends over 12 amino acids. The CDR3 protein is CASSTPRGRAFF. CDR3 coding DNA: TGTGCCAGTAGTACCCCCCGGGGGAGGGCTTTCTTT.

This clone has only one observation. V and J are TRBV10-3 and TRBJ2-1; TRBD1 matches at 11 bases. J gave up 7 bases and V 5 bases, and 13 bases lay outside the gene matches. Germline CDR1 and CDR2: ENHRY and SYGVKD. The length of the CDR3 is 17 residues. CDR3: CAISTNRGQGAGNEQFF. DNA of the CDR3: TGTGCCATCAGTACCAACCGCGGACAGGGGGCTGGGAATGAGCAGTTCTTC.

The V call is TRBV3-1 (or the pseudogene TRBV3-2), the J call TRBJ2-1, with D possibly TRBD2 on 5 matching bases. CDR1 LGHDT and CDR2 YNNKEL come from the germline V gene (reference sequence). The V end lost 5 bases, the J end lost 4 bases, and 21 bases lay between the germline ends. CDR3 size: 17 residues. This CDR3 reads CASSKRYGLAAYNEQFF. CDR3 nucleotides: TGTGCCAGCAGCAAAAGATATGGTCTAGCTGCTTACAATGAGCAGTTCTTC.

The chain combines TRBV9 with TRBJ2-5; 10 bases align to TRBD2. The germline gives CDR1 SGDLS, CDR2 YYNGEE. V lost 3 bases, J lost 4 bases, and 6 bases stayed unmatched. CDR3 length: 15 residues. The CDR3 DNA reads TGTGCCAGCAGCGCTTCCGGGACTAGCGTAGAGACCCAGTACTTC. Residues: CASSASGTSVETQYF. The full variable domain, its missing parts supplied by reference TRBV9 and TRBJ2-5, is DSGVTQTPKHLITATGQRVTLRCSPRSGDLSVYWYQQSLDQGLQFLIQYYNGEERAKGNILERFSAQQFPDLHSELNLSSLELGDSALYFCASSASGTSVETQYFGPGTRLLVL.

The table lists this clone with a few counts. This chain links TRBV5-4 with TRBJ1-4; D is perhaps TRBD1 (5 bases). CDR1 and CDR2 from the germline V gene are SGHNT and YYREEE (reference sequence). Trimming took 0 bases from V and 5 from J, leaving 8 bases between them. The CDR3 extends over 14 amino acids. The CDR3 DNA is TGTGCCAGCAGCTTGGGGACACCCAATGAAAAACTGTTTTTT. It translates to CASSLGTPNEKLFF.

The chain employs TRBV7-8 and TRBJ2-7; maybe TRBD1 (6 bases). Germline CDR1 SGHVS, CDR2 FQNEAQ. V dropped 1 base and J dropped 4 bases, with 8 bases sitting between them. The CDR3 extends over 13 amino acids. The CDR3 protein is CASSLGDTYEQYF. The CDR3 DNA sequence: TGTGCCAGCAGCTTAGGGGACACATACGAGCAGTACTTC. Variable domain in full (rest from reference TRBV7-8 and TRBJ2-7): GAGVSQSPRYKVAKRGQDVALRCDPISGHVSLFWYQQALGQGPEFLTYFQNEAQLDKSGLPSDRFFAERPEGSVSTLKIQRTQQEDSAVYLCASSLGDTYEQYFGPGTRLTVT.

In this sample, this clone turned up once. V is TRBV28 and J is TRBJ2-5; D perhaps matches TRBD1 (6 bases). The germline V and J ends were trimmed by 4 bases and 4 bases, with 19 bases remaining between them. Per germline, CDR1 MDHEN and CDR2 SYDVKM. The CDR3 totals 16 residues. The CDR3 region is CASSSPEGGNGETQYF. The CDR3 DNA reads as TGTGCCAGCAGTTCCCCAGAAGGGGGAAATGGAGAGACCCAGTACTTC. Drawing the rest from reference TRBV28 and TRBJ2-5, the complete variable domain is DVKVTQSSRYLVKRTGEKVFLECVQDMDHENMFWYRQDPGLGLRLIYFSYDVKMKEKGDIPEGYSVSREKKERFSLILESASTNQTSMYLCASSSPEGGNGETQYFGPGTRLLVL.

The J gene is TRBJ2-2, the V gene TRBV5-6; 10 nucleotides line up with TRBD2. The CDR3 extends over 17 amino acids. Unmatched junction bases numbered 9, after V lost 3 bases and J lost 4 bases. Germline CDR1 and CDR2: SGHDT and YYEEEE. In DNA, the CDR3 is TGTGCCAGCAGCTCATGGTTCTTAGCGGGAGGCACCGGGGAGCTGTTTTTT. Translation gives CASSSWFLAGGTGELFF.

The chain couples TRBV5-6 to TRBJ1-1; TRBD1 might be the D (5 bases). The CDR3 has 17 amino acids. Trimming cost V 2 bases and J 0 bases, with 17 bases left between them. Germline CDR1 is SGHDT and CDR2 is YYEEEE. The CDR3 DNA reads as TGTGCCAGCAGCTTAGGTATTCGGGGGATAATGAACACTGAAGCTTTCTTT. It is translated as CASSLGIRGIMNTEAFF. Drawing the rest from reference TRBV5-6 and TRBJ1-1, the complete variable domain is DAGVTQSPTHLIKTRGQQVTLRCSPKSGHDTVSWYQQALGQGPQFIFQYYEEEERQRGNFPDRFSGHQFPNYSSELNVNALLLGDSALYLCASSLGIRGIMNTEAFFGQGTRLTVV.

This chain uses TRBV6-1 with TRBJ1-1; D remains ambiguous. V lost 2 bases and J 11 bases, leaving 12 bases between the germline ends. Germline V lookup: CDR1 MNHNS, CDR2 SASEGT. The CDR3 consists of 12 residues. CDR3 region: CASSEWASGAFF. The DNA for the CDR3 is TGTGCCAGCAGTGAATGGGCCAGTGGGGCTTTCTTT.

The chain couples TRBV6-2 or TRBV6-3 to TRBJ2-7; unclear D gene. V was pared by 0 bases and J by 6 bases, with 15 bases between. This CDR3 is built from 15 residues. CDR1 is MNHEY, CDR2 SVGEGT, per germline. The CDR3 is CASSYSRLRRGEQYF. The CDR3 DNA sequence: TGTGCCAGCAGTTACTCGAGACTCCGACGCGGCGAGCAGTACTTC.

The CDR3 coding sequence is TGCGCCAGCAGCGTTAGCGGGATTAAAGAGACCCAGTACTTC. Translated, it gives CASSVSGIKETQYF. The chain recombines TRBV5-1 with TRBJ2-5, with TRBD2 matching 8 bases. The CDR3 runs to 14 residues. J was trimmed by 3 bases and V by 4 bases; bases with no gene match: 5. The germline V gene encodes CDR1 SGHRS and CDR2 YFSETQ.

The rearrangement uses TRBV18 and TRBJ1-2, with TRBD1 matching over 9 bases. CDR3 length: 16 residues. CDR1 is KGHSH and CDR2 is LQKENI in the germline V gene. The V gene end was trimmed by 3 bases and the J gene end by 10 bases; junction bases not matched to a gene: 15. CDR3 residues: CASSPNGEGQGNYYTF. CDR3 nucleotides: TGTGCCAGCTCACCGAACGGCGAGGGACAGGGAAACTACTACACCTTC.

The chain has TRBV4-1 and TRBJ1-4; 8 bases are a match to TRBD1. This CDR3 is 15 amino acids long. Looked up from germline, CDR1 is MGHRA and CDR2 is YSYEKL. The trim removed 1 base at V and 7 bases at J, leaving 5 bases unmatched. CDR3 sequence: CASSQGLQGAEKLFF. CDR3 nucleotide sequence: TGCGCCAGCAGCCAAGGTCTCCAGGGGGCTGAAAAACTGTTTTTT.